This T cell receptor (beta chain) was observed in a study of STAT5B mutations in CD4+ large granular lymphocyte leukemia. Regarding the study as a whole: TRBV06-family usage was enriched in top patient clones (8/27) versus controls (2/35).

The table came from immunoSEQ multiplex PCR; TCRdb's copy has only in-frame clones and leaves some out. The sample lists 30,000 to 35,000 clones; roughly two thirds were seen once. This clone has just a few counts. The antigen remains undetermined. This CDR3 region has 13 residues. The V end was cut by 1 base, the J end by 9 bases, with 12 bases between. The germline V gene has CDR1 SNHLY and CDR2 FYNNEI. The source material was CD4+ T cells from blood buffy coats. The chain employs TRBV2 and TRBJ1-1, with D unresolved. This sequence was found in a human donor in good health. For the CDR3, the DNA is TGTGCCAGCAGTGAAGGAATTGGGATTCAAGCTTTCTTT. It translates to CASSEGIGIQAFF.